Listed below are T cell receptor beta chains from one sample, sequenced in a study of OX40 agonist ivuxolimab in advanced cancers. TCRdb keeps only in-frame clones here, not all; method: immunoSEQ multiplex PCR. The sample includes around 70,000 clones, more than 75% of them seen just once. This specimen was CD4+ or CD8+ T cells sorted from blood, taken in a trial of the OX40 agonist ivuxolimab. These receptor sequences come from an adult with an advanced solid tumor such as melanoma, head and neck, liver or kidney cancer. Each CDR3 is given with its conserved first and last residue. The D gene is left open where the match is weak. A clone size is listed for some rows: how often the clone was seen (once, few, many), or a class if it is expanded.

d_call clone_size cdr3_length j_call v_call cdr3_aa cdr3_nt
- - 16 TRBJ1-1 TRBV5-1 CASSSDPRTGNTEAFF TGCGCCAGCAGCTCCGACCCCCGGACTGGCAACACTGAAGCTTTCTTT
- - 12 TRBJ1-5 TRBV28 CASTSRNQPQHF TGTGCCAGCACGTCCCGCAATCAGCCCCAGCATTTT
TRBD2 - 15 TRBJ2-7 TRBV19 CASSKSLAAAYEQYF TGTGCCAGTAGTAAGTCCCTAGCGGCCGCCTACGAGCAGTACTTC
TRBD2 - 15 TRBJ2-3 TRBV7-9 CASSPSGLLTDTQYF TGTGCCAGCAGCCCCTCGGGACTACTCACAGATACGCAGTATTTT
- - 13 TRBJ2-2 TRBV5-6 CASSLDNTGELFF TGTGCCAGCAGCTTAGATAACACCGGGGAGCTGTTTTTT
- - 14 TRBJ2-7 TRBV11-2 CASSRTGSLYEQYF TGTGCCAGCAGCCGCACAGGGTCGCTATACGAGCAGTACTTC
- once 13 TRBJ1-1 TRBV10-1 CASSGEGRSEAFF TGCGCCAGCAGTGGGGAGGGTAGAAGTGAAGCTTTCTTT
- - 12 TRBJ1-5 TRBV2 CASSRQNQPQHF TGTGCCAGCAGCCGACAGAATCAGCCCCAGCATTTT
- - 15 TRBJ1-5 TRBV27 CASSLGLYSNQPQHF TGTGCCAGCAGTCTCGGTTTGTATAGCAATCAGCCCCAGCATTTT
- - 14 TRBJ1-1 TRBV13 CASSPRTVNTEAFF TGTGCCAGCAGCCCCAGGACAGTGAACACTGAAGCTTTCTTT
- - 13 TRBJ2-1 TRBV29-1 CSVGPSTTNEQFF TGCAGCGTTGGGCCTAGTACTACCAATGAGCAGTTCTTC
- - 16 TRBJ2-1 TRBV7-8 CASSLVSTSSYNEQFF TGTGCCAGCAGCTTAGTATCAACGAGCTCCTACAATGAGCAGTTCTTC
- - 15 TRBJ2-7 TRBV7-2 CASSLGGAPRGEQYF TGTGCCAGCAGCTTAGGAGGGGCGCCACGGGGTGAGCAGTACTTC
- - 13 TRBJ1-3 TRBV6-5 CASRDISGNTIYF TGTGCCAGCCGGGACATCTCTGGAAACACCATATATTTT
- - 15 TRBJ2-1 TRBV11-2 CASSLRTASYNEQFF TGTGCCAGCAGCTTAAGGACAGCCTCCTACAATGAGCAGTTCTTC
- - 14 TRBJ2-7 TRBV11-2 CASSFGLNLYEQYF TGTGCCAGCAGCTTCGGACTGAACCTATACGAGCAGTACTTC
- - 15 TRBJ2-6 TRBV5-1 CASSLVGAGANVLTF TGCGCCAGCAGCTTGGTCGGGGCTGGGGCCAACGTCCTGACTTTC
TRBD1 - 15 TRBJ1-5 TRBV19 CASRGQLHSNQPQHF TGTGCCAGTAGGGGACAGTTGCATAGCAATCAGCCCCAGCATTTT
TRBD1 - 14 TRBJ2-1 TRBV28 CASSLSLGDREQFF TGTGCCAGCAGTTTATCCTTAGGGGACAGGGAGCAGTTCTTC
- - 16 TRBJ2-7 TRBV28 CASEGGTRLDPYEQYF TGTGCCAGCGAAGGGGGCACGCGACTAGACCCCTACGAGCAGTACTTC
- few 16 TRBJ2-6 TRBV2 CASTEEVALGANVLTF TGTGCCAGCACCGAAGAAGTGGCGCTCGGGGCCAACGTCCTGACTTTC
TRBD2 - 15 TRBJ2-5 TRBV9 CASSPAGGLQETQYF TGTGCCAGCAGCCCCGCGGGGGGCTTACAAGAGACCCAGTACTTC
TRBD1 - 12 TRBJ1-2 TRBV6-5 CASSTGGYGYTF TGTGCCAGCAGTACAGGGGGTTACGGCTACACCTTC
TRBD1 - 15 TRBJ2-7 TRBV7-9 CASSLRGTGGDEQYF TGTGCCAGCAGCTTGAGGGGGACAGGGGGCGACGAGCAGTACTTC
- - 13 TRBJ1-2 TRBV5-6 CASSTGRNYGYTF TGTGCCAGCAGCACCGGACGGAACTATGGCTACACCTTC
TRBD1 - 14 TRBJ1-2 TRBV5-3 CARSWDRNRYGYTF TGTGCCAGAAGCTGGGACAGGAATAGGTATGGCTACACCTTC
- - 14 TRBJ1-2 TRBV5-6 CASSLDGGNYGYTF TGTGCCAGCAGCTTAGATGGGGGGAACTATGGCTACACCTTC
- - 14 TRBJ1-1 TRBV11-1 CASSFSYTAAEAFF TGTGCCAGCAGCTTCTCGTATACGGCGGCTGAAGCTTTCTTT
- - 12 TRBJ1-1 TRBV5-4 CASSFDSLEAFF TGTGCCAGCAGCTTCGACAGCCTTGAAGCTTTCTTT
TRBD1 - 14 TRBJ1-1 TRBV2 CASSYTGGRTEAFF TGTGCCAGCAGTTACACAGGGGGACGCACTGAAGCTTTCTTT
- few 13 TRBJ1-2 TRBV6-5 CASRPTLNYGYTF TGTGCCAGCAGACCCACGCTGAACTATGGCTACACCTTC
TRBD1 - 16 TRBJ2-7 TRBV7-6 CASSLRGLGQGYEQYF TGTGCCAGCAGCTTAAGAGGGTTGGGACAGGGCTACGAGCAGTACTTC
- few 16 TRBJ2-7 TRBV5-5 CASSLDRTVITYEQYF TGTGCCAGCAGCTTGGATAGGACAGTTATCACCTACGAGCAGTACTTC
- few 14 TRBJ2-1 TRBV23-1 CASSQPTGDNEQFF TGCGCCAGCAGTCAACCTACAGGAGACAATGAGCAGTTCTTC
- once 16 TRBJ2-6 TRBV4-1 CASSQVYFSGANVLTF TGCGCCAGCAGCCAAGTTTACTTCTCTGGGGCCAACGTCCTGACTTTC
- - 11 TRBJ1-1 TRBV6-5 CASSYGREAFF TGTGCCAGCAGTTATGGCAGGGAAGCTTTCTTT
- - 15 TRBJ1-1 TRBV4-1 CASSHGVGSSTEAFF TGCGCCAGCAGCCACGGAGTAGGCTCGTCCACTGAAGCTTTCTTT
TRBD1 once 13 TRBJ2-2 TRBV6-5 CASSAQGAGELFF TGTGCCAGCAGCGCACAGGGGGCCGGGGAGCTGTTTTTT
- few 13 TRBJ2-7 TRBV4-3 CASSPSLGSEQYF TGCGCCAGCAGCCCCTCTCTGGGGTCCGAGCAGTACTTC
TRBD2 - 13 TRBJ2-7 TRBV6-6 CASSRLADYEQYF TGTGCCAGCAGCCGACTAGCGGACTACGAGCAGTACTTC
- few 14 TRBJ1-5 TRBV2 CASSIGYSNQPQHF TGTGCCAGCAGCATCGGCTATAGCAATCAGCCCCAGCATTTT